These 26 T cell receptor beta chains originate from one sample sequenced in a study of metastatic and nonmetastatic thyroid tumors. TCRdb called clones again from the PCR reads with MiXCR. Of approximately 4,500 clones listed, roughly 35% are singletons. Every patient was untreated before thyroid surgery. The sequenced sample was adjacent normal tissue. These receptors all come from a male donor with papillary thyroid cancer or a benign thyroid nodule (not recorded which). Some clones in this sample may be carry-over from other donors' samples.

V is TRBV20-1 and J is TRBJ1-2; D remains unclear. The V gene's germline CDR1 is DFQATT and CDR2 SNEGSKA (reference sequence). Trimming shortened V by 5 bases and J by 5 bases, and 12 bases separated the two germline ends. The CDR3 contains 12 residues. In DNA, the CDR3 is TGCAGTGCTTGGAAAGATAAATATGGCTACACCTTC. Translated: CSAWKDKYGYTF.

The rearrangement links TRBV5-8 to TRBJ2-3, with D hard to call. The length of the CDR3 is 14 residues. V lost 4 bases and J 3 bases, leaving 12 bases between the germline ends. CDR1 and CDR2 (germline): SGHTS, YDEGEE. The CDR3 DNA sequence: TGTGCCAGCAGCAGGGCGGTAAAGACAGATACGCAGTATTTT. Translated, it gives CASSRAVKTDTQYF.

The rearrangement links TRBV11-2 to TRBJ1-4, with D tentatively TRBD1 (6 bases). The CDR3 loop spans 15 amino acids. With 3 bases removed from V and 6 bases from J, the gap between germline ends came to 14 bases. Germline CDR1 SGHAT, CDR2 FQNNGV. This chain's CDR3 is CASSLWGAGDEKLFF. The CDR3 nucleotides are TGTGCCAGCAGCTTGTGGGGGGCAGGTGATGAAAAACTGTTTTTT.

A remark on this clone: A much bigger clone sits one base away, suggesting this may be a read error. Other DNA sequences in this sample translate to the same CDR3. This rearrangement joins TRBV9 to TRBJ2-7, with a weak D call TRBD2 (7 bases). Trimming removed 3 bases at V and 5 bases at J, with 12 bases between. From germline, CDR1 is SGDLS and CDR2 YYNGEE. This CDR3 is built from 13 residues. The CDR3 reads CASSGGGVDEQYF. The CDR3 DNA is TGTGCCAGCAGCGGGGGGGGCGTGGACGAGCAGTACTTC.

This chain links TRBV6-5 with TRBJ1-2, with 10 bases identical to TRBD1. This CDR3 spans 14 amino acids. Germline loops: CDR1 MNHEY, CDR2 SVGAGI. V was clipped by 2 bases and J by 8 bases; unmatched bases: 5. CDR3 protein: CASSYTGTGVGYTF. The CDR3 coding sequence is TGTGCCAGCAGTTACACGGGGACAGGGGTCGGCTACACCTTC.

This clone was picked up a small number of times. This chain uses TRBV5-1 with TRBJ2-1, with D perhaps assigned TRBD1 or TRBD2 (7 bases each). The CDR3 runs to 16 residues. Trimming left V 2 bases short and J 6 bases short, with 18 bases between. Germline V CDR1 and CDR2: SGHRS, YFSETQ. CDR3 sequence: CASSFPSGGGFNEQFF. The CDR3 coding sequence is TGCGCCAGCAGCTTCCCTAGCGGAGGGGGCTTCAATGAGCAGTTCTTC. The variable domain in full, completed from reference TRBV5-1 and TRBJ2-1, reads KAGVTQTPRYLIKTRGQQVTLSCSPISGHRSVSWYQQTPGQGLQFLFEYFSETQRNKGNFPGRFSGRQFSNSRSEMNVSTLELGDSALYLCASSFPSGGGFNEQFFGPGTRLTVL.

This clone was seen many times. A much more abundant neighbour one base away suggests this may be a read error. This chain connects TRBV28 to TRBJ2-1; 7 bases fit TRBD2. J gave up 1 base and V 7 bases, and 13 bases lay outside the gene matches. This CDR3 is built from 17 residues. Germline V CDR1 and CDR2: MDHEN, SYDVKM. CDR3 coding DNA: TGTGCCAGCAACGGGTGGCCTAGCGGTACATCCTACAATGAGCAGTTCTTC. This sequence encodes CASNGWPSGTSYNEQFF.

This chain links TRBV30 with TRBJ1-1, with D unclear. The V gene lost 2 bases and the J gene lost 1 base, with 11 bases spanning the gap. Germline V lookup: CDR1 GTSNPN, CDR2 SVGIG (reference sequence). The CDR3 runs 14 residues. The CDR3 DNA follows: TGTGCCTGGAGTAGGTTGGTGCAGAACACTGAAGCTTTCTTT. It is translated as CAWSRLVQNTEAFF.

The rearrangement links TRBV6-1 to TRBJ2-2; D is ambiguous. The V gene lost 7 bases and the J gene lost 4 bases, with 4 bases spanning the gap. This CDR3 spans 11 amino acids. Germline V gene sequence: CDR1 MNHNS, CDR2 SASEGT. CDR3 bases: TGTGCCAGCAAATCCACCGGGGAGCTGTTTTTT. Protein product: CASKSTGELFF.

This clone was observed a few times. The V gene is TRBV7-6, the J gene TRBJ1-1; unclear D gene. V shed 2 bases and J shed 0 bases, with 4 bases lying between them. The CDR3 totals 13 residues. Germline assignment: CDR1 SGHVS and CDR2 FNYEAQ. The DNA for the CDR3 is TGTGCCAGCAGCTTACAGCTGAACACTGAAGCTTTCTTT. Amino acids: CASSLQLNTEAFF.

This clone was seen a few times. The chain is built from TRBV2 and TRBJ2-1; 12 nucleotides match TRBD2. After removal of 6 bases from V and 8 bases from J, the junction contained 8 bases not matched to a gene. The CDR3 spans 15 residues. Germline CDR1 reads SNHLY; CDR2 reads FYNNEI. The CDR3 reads CASRSSGRASDEQFF. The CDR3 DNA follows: TGTGCCAGCAGGTCTAGCGGGAGGGCCTCTGATGAGCAGTTCTTC.

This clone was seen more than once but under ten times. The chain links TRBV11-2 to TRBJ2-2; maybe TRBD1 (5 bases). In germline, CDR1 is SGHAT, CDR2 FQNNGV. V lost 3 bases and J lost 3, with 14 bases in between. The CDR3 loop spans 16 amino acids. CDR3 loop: CASSFLTGVDTGELFF. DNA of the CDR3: TGTGCCAGCAGCTTCCTTACAGGTGTAGACACCGGGGAGCTGTTTTTT.

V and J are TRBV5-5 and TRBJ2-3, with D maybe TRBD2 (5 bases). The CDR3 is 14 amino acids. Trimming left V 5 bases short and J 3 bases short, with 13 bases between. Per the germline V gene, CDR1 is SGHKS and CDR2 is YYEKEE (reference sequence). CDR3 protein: CASSQSVATDTQYF. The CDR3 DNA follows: TGTGCCAGCAGTCAGAGCGTAGCGACAGATACGCAGTATTTT. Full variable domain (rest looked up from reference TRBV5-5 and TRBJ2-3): DAGVTQSPTHLIKTRGQQVTLRCSPISGHKSVSWYQQVLGQGPQFIFQYYEKEERGRGNFPDRFSARQFPNYSSELNVNALLLGDSALYLCASSQSVATDTQYFGPGTRLTVL.

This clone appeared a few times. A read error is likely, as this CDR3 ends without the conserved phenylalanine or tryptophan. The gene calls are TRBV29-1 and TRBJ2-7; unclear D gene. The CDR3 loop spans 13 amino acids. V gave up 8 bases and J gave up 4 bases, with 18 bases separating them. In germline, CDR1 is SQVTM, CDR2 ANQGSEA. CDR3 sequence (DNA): TGCAGCTCCCGAGGCACTACAGTTTACGAGCAGTACCTC. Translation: CSSRGTTVYEQYL.

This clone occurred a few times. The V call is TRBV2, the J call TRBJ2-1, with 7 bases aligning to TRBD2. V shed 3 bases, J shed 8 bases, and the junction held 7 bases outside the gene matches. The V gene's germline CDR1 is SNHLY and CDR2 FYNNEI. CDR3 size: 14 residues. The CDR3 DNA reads TGTGCCAGCAGTGACGGGTCTAGCGGCGATGAGCAGTTCTTC. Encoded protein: CASSDGSSGDEQFF.

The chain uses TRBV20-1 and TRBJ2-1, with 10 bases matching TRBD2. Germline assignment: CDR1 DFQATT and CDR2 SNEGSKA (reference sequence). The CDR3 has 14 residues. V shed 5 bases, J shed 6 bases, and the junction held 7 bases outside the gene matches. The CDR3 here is CSAGGLAGVNEQFF. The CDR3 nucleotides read TGCAGTGCTGGGGGGCTAGCGGGAGTCAATGAGCAGTTCTTC.

The CDR3 reads CASSSAGGIHNEQFF. The CDR3, as DNA: TGTGCCAGCAGCTCAGCGGGAGGGATCCACAATGAGCAGTTCTTC. The genes are TRBV28 and TRBJ2-1; 10 positions agree with TRBD2. The CDR3 has 15 residues. With V trimmed by 6 bases and J by 5 bases, 7 bases remained unmatched. Per the germline V gene, CDR1 is MDHEN and CDR2 is SYDVKM.

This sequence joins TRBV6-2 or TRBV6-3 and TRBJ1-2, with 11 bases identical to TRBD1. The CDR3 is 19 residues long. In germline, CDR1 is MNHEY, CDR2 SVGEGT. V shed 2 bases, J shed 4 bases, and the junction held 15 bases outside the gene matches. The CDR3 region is CASSYGVWTGGAGFYGYTF. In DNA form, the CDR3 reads TGTGCCAGCAGTTACGGGGTATGGACAGGGGGCGCTGGATTCTATGGCTACACCTTC.

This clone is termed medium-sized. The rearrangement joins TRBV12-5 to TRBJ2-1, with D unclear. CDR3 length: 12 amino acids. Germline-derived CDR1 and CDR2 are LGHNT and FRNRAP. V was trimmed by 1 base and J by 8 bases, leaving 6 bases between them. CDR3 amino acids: CASGLEPYEQFF. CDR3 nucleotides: TGTGCTAGTGGTTTGGAACCATATGAGCAGTTCTTC.

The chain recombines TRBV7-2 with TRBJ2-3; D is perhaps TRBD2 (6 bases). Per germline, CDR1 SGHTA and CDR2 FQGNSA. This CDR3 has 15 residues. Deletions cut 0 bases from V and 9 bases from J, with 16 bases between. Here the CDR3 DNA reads TGTGCCAGCAGCTTAGCCGGGGGACCAGAATTCACGCAGTATTTT. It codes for CASSLAGGPEFTQYF.

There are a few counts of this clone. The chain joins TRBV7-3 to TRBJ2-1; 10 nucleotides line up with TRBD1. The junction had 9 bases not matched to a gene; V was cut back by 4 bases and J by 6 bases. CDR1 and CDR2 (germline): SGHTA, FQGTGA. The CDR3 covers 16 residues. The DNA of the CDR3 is TGTGCCAGCAGCTCGAGACAGGGGGCCAGCGGCAATGAGCAGTTCTTC. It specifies CASSSRQGASGNEQFF.

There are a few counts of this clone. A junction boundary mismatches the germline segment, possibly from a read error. The CDR3 bases are TGTGCCAGCAGTACGACAGGGGGCGCTGGATTTCATGGATACACCTTC. As protein: CASSTTGGAGFHGYTF. The rearrangement links TRBV12-3 or TRBV12-4 to TRBJ1-2; TRBD1 agrees at 10 bases. This CDR3 spans 16 amino acids.

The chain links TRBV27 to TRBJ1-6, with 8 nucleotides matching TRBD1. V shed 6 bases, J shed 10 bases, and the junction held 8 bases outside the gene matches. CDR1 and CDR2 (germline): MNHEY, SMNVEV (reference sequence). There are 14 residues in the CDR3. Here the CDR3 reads CASRPDREYSPLHF. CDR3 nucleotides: TGTGCCAGCAGACCGGACAGGGAGTACTCACCCCTCCACTTT.

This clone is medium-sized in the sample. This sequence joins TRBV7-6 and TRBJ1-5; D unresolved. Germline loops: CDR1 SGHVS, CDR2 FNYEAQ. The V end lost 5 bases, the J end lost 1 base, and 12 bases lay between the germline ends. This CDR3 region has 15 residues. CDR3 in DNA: TGTGCCAGCAGCGCGAGTCCTGGGAGCAATCAGCCCCAGCATTTT. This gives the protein CASSASPGSNQPQHF.

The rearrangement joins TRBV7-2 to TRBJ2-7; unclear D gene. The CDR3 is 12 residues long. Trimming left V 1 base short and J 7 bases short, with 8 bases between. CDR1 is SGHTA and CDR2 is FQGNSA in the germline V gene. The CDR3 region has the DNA TGTGCCAGCAGCTTAGTAAGGATAGAGCAGTACTTC. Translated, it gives CASSLVRIEQYF.

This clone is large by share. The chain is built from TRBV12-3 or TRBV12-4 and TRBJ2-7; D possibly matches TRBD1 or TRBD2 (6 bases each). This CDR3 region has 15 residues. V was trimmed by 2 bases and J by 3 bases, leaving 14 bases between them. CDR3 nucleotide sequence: TGTGCCAGCAGTTTAAGGGGGACTGTCTACTACGAGCAGTACTTC. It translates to CASSLRGTVYYEQYF.